These 9 T cell receptor beta chains were all obtained from the same sample, sequenced in a study of blood T cells in healthy people across ages. Primers used in a second PCR of roughly 7 to 12 cycles were a sample-barcoded 5' primer and a J-beta primer mix. Each CDR3 protein is one row after TCRdb ran MiXCR on the 5' RACE reads. The sample has under 1 million distinct CDR3 sequences, roughly 44% seen once. The sequencing sample was made of blood. All receptors come from a man aged 55 to 70 in good health.

This clonotype came up a few times. The chain joins TRBV6-2 or TRBV6-3 to TRBJ1-6; no clear D gene. Germline V gives CDR1 MNHEY, CDR2 SVGEGT. Trimming took 1 base from V and 10 from J, leaving 5 bases between them. This CDR3 is 12 amino acids long. DNA of the CDR3: TGTGCCAGCAGTTACTTAAACTCACCCCTCCACTTT. Its protein product is CASSYLNSPLHF.

The rearrangement links TRBV6-5 to TRBJ2-5; TRBD2 aligns across 14 bases. The CDR3 sequence is 16 residues long. Germline-derived CDR1 and CDR2 are MNHEY and SVGAGI. Trimming at V came to 4 bases and at J to 5 bases, leaving 6 bases not matched to a gene. CDR3 DNA: TGTGCCAGCAGTTCGAGGACTAGCGGGAGGAGGGAGACCCAGTACTTC. Its translation is CASSSRTSGRRETQYF.

This clonotype was seen a handful of times. The chain is built from TRBV20-1 and TRBJ2-1; 10 bases are shared with TRBD2. This CDR3 is 18 amino acids long. With V trimmed by 1 base and J by 1 base, 10 bases remained unmatched. Germline loops: CDR1 DFQATT, CDR2 SNEGSKA (reference sequence). The CDR3 loop reads CSARGLSGGSGSYNEQFF. The CDR3 coding sequence is TGCAGTGCTAGAGGCCTTAGCGGGGGGTCTGGGTCCTACAATGAGCAGTTCTTC.

The V and J genes are TRBV7-2 and TRBJ2-3, with 9 positions matching TRBD2. This CDR3 has 16 amino acids. After removal of 0 bases from V and 3 bases from J, the junction contained 4 bases not matched to a gene. Germline V gene lookup returns CDR1 SGHTA and CDR2 FQGNSA. CDR3 loop: CASSLAMSGGTDTQYF. The CDR3 bases are TGTGCCAGCAGCTTAGCGATGAGCGGGGGGACAGATACGCAGTATTTT.

The chain recombines TRBV6-2 or TRBV6-3 with TRBJ2-7; D uncertain. CDR1 is MNHEY and CDR2 is SVGEGT in the germline V gene. CDR3 length: 13 amino acids. V lost 4 bases and J 0 bases, leaving 7 bases between the germline ends. The CDR3 protein is CASSSHSSYEQYF. As DNA, the CDR3 is TGTGCCAGCAGTTCTCATAGCTCCTACGAGCAGTACTTC.

The sample holds a few counts of this clonotype. V and J are TRBV12-3 or TRBV12-4 and TRBJ2-7, with TRBD1 as a possible D gene (5 bases). This CDR3 has 15 residues. The ends were cut back, 0 bases at V and 6 bases at J, with 15 bases in the middle. The CDR3: CASSLAITGIREQYF. The CDR3 nucleotides read TGTGCCAGCAGTTTAGCGATTACAGGAATCCGCGAGCAGTACTTC.

This clonotype was seen only a few times. The V call is TRBV5-1, the J call TRBJ2-7; D gene uncertain. This CDR3 region has 15 residues. V gave up 0 bases and J gave up 2 bases, with 12 bases separating them. Germline-derived CDR1 and CDR2 are SGHRS and YFSETQ. The CDR3 coding sequence is TGCGCCAGCAGCTTGGCCGGCGGTGGGGCCTACGAGCAGTACTTC. Translating it yields CASSLAGGGAYEQYF.

The chain joins TRBV27 to TRBJ2-4; D not resolved. The J call could be wrong; TRBJ2-7 is a better fit for the DNA end. CDR1 is MNHEY, CDR2 SMNVEV, per germline (reference sequence). The CDR3 sequence is 15 residues long. Here the CDR3 DNA reads TGTGCCAGCAGTTTTTCTCTCCAGGAGACCTACGAGCAGTACTTC. It codes for CASSFSLQETYEQYF.

A word on this clonotype: A read error may be the cause here, since a much bigger clone is one base away. The CDR3 here is CSVGSSGGRASIQYF. The CDR3 coding sequence is TGCAGCGTTGGGTCTAGCGGGGGGAGGGCGAGCATTCAGTACTTC. The chain carries TRBV29-1 and TRBJ2-5; TRBD2 agrees at 11 bases. The J call may be mistaken, given a closer DNA end match to TRBJ2-4. The germline CDR1 and CDR2 sequences are SQVTM and ANQGSEA. The CDR3 contains 15 residues.